This T cell receptor (beta chain) appears in the sequencing data of a study of blood T cell repertoires in COVID-19. Germline assignment: CDR1 SGHRS and CDR2 YFSETQ. V lost 4 bases, J lost 4 bases, and 19 bases lay in between. This CDR3 contains 16 residues. Profiling relied on immunoSEQ multiplex PCR, and the TCRdb table lists in-frame clones only, not all of them. Among about 250,000 clones, nearly 90% were seen once, and the ten largest hold under 4%. V is TRBV5-1 and J is TRBJ2-3, with a possible D match to TRBD2 (7 bases). The sequence came from a man aged 18 to 35 with active or convalescent COVID-19. Sequenced material: peripheral blood. Written as DNA, the CDR3 is TGCGCCAGCAGCCGCTGGTGGGGGGGCGAGGCAGATACGCAGTATTTT. This translates into CASSRWWGGEADTQYF.